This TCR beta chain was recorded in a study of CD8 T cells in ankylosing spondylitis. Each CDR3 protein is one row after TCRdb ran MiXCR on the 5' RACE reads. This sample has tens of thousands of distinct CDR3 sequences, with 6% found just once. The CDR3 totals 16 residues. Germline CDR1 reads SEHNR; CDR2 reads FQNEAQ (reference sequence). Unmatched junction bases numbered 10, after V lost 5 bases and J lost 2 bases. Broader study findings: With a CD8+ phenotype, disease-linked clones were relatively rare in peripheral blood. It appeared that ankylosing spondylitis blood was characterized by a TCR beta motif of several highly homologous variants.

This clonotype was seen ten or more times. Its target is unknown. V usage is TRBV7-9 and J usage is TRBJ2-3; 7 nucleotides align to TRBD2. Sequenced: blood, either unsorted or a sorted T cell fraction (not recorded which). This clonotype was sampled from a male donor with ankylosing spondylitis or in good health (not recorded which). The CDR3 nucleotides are TGTGCCAGCAGCCTGGCGAAGGGAGGGCCCACAGATACGCAGTATTTT. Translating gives CASSLAKGGPTDTQYF.